Listed below are T cell receptor beta chains from one sample, sequenced in a study of identical twins. TCRdb re-derived calls from the 5' RACE reads in MiXCR, one entry per CDR3 protein. The sample contains some 250,000 distinct CDR3 sequences, over 5% of which appear only once. These same records also appear under a second study, on T cells expressing NK-cell markers.

The sample taken for sequencing was CD8+ T cells sorted from blood. The receptors come from a young woman in good health. Each CDR3 is given with its conserved first and last residue. The order of the fields is V gene, CDR3 length, D gene, clone size, J gene, CDR3 DNA, CDR3 protein. D genes are given only for firm matches. Clone size is stated in some rows and not others, as once, few, many or a class when expanded.

TRBV9	17	TRBD2	many	TRBJ2-3	TGTGCCAGCAGCGTAGAGGTCGGGCTAGCGGGAGCAGATACGCAGTATTTT	CASSVEVGLAGADTQYF
TRBV4-3	14	NA	few	TRBJ1-2	TGCGCCAGCAGCCAAGATTCGCAGGTTGAGGGCTACACCTTC	CASSQDSQVEGYTF
TRBV7-9	15	NA	NA	TRBJ1-6	TGTGCCAGCAGCCCGAGTGGACCCCTAAATTCACCCCTCCACTTT	CASSPSGPLNSPLHF
TRBV7-9	13	NA	many	TRBJ1-1	TGTGCCAGCAGCTGGGAGGTGAACACTGAAGCTTTCTTT	CASSWEVNTEAFF
TRBV7-9	14	TRBD1	many	TRBJ2-5	TGTGCCAGCAGCTTCCGGGACAGCCAAGAGACCCAGTACTTC	CASSFRDSQETQYF
TRBV20-1	16	NA	NA	TRBJ1-5	TGCTGTGCTAGAGATCCGGGCGGGTTTAGCAATCAGCCCCAGCATTTT	CCARDPGGFSNQPQHF
TRBV9	13	NA	many	TRBJ1-2	TGTGCCAGCAGCCCCGCAGGGGATCGCGGCTACACCTTC	CASSPAGDRGYTF
TRBV29-1	11	NA	few	TRBJ1-2	TGCAGCGTTCTAGCCGGAAATGGCTACACCTTC	CSVLAGNGYTF
TRBV6-1	16	TRBD2	few	TRBJ2-1	TGTGCCAGCAGTGGACCACTAGCGGGAGGCGCAAATGAGCAGTTCTTC	CASSGPLAGGANEQFF
TRBV29-1	10	NA	many	TRBJ1-1	TGCAGCGTTGTCCGGGCTGAAGCTTTCTTT	CSVVRAEAFF
TRBV6-4	13	NA	NA	TRBJ2-1	TGTGCCAGCGGACCAGGGTTGGGCAATGAGCAGTTCTTC	CASGPGLGNEQFF
TRBV4-3	17	NA	many	TRBJ1-4	TGCGCCAGCAGCCAAGATCCCTTTTCGGGAGTCGATGAAAAACTGTTTTTT	CASSQDPFSGVDEKLFF
TRBV12-3/TRBV12-4	13	NA	many	TRBJ2-7	TGTGCCAGCAGTTTAGGGGATAGGTACGAGCAGTACTTC	CASSLGDRYEQYF
TRBV11-3	15	TRBD1	NA	TRBJ1-1	TGTGCCAGCAGCTTTTATGGTGGGACAGACACTGAAGCTTTCTTT	CASSFYGGTDTEAFF
TRBV25-1	13	NA	NA	TRBJ2-3	TGTGCCAGCAGTGACAGGGGGGGAGATACGCAGTATTTT	CASSDRGGDTQYF